This T cell receptor beta chain emerged from a study of blood T cell repertoires in COVID-19. The overall study: There were acute and convalescent COVID-19 samples, and they came from the United States, Italy and Spain. Sources were T cells, B-cell-depleted T cells, or PBMCs; the material itself was cDNA or gDNA.

This CDR3 is 15 amino acids long. V was clipped by 0 bases and J by 0 bases, with 8 bases between them. Per germline, CDR1 MGHRA and CDR2 YSYEKL. The Seattle patients joined while their infection was active and were tracked longitudinally afterward. Original processing methods: Amplifying reference gene primers gave estimates of nucleated cell counts. Produced via immunoSEQ multiplex PCR; TCRdb's table is partial and in-frame only. D and trimming were read from the DNA, whereas the V and J calls and clone size are those reported in that table. The sample contains about 360,000 clones, around nine tenths of which appear only once.

The TCR originated in a woman aged 55-69 years with COVID-19, enrolled during active disease. This chain links TRBV4-1 with TRBJ1-1, with D perhaps matching TRBD1 (6 bases). Sequencing input: peripheral blood. Here the CDR3 DNA reads TGCGCCAGCAGCCAAGAGAAGGGGGTGAACACTGAAGCTTTCTTT. Its translation is CASSQEKGVNTEAFF.